Below are 2 T cell receptor beta chains sequenced from a single sample in a study of cytomegalovirus exposure and HLA in healthy donors. In the PCR, 60 Vbeta and 13 Jbeta primers were used. Some clones are missing from TCRdb's copy, which holds only in-frame ones; the method was immunoSEQ multiplex PCR. The data show about 170,000 clones, with approximately 84% seen just once and around 5% held by the top ten. Sequencing used PBMCs. The receptors were gathered from a girl aged 10 to 17 in good health and CMV-seropositive.

The chain combines TRBV27 with TRBJ1-2, with D unresolved. The CDR3 extends over 15 amino acids. Trimming cost V 8 bases and J 4 bases, with 20 bases left between them. From germline, CDR1 is MNHEY and CDR2 SMNVEV (reference sequence). For the CDR3, the DNA is TGTGCCAGCCGGTCCGCAGGATGGCGGGGCTATGGCTACACCTTC. Its protein is CASRSAGWRGYGYTF.

The chain is built from TRBV6-5 and TRBJ1-1; 7 bases are shared with TRBD1. V was clipped by 7 bases and J by 3 bases; unmatched bases: 5. Looked up from germline, CDR1 is MNHEY and CDR2 is SVGAGI. The CDR3 extends over 13 amino acids. CDR3 region: CASMRGLDTEAFF. The DNA for the CDR3 is TGTGCCAGCATGAGGGGGCTTGACACTGAAGCTTTCTTT.